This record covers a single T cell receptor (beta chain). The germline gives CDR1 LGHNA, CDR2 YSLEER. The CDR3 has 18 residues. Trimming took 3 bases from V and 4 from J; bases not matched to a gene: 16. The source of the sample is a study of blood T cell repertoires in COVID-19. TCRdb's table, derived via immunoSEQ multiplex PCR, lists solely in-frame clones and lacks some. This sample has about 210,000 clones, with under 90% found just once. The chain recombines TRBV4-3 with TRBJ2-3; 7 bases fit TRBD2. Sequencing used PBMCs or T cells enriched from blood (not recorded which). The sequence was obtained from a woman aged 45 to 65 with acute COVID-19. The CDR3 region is CASSQAPLGGSSSDTQYF. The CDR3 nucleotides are TGCGCCAGCAGCCAGGCCCCCTTGGGCGGGAGTTCTTCAGATACGCAGTATTTT.